The following is a T cell receptor (beta chain) sequence with its context. The target antigen is unknown. The sample comes from a study of cytomegalovirus exposure and HLA in healthy donors. Findings of the study overall: Productive status was seen about 87% or about 30% of the time for most TCR beta V segments in an earlier analysis.

Trimming stripped 0 bases from V and 3 bases from J, with 6 bases between. In germline, CDR1 is SGHRS, CDR2 YFSETQ. There are 13 residues in the CDR3. The donors, nominally healthy at sampling, likely had unrecorded immune exposures. A multiplex PCR was run with 60 Vbeta primers and 13 Jbeta primers. Generated by immunoSEQ multiplex PCR, the TCRdb table keeps only in-frame clones and is missing some. Of 100,000 or so clones listed, about 75% are singletons. The receptor was isolated from a male donor in good health and CMV-seropositive. This chain joins TRBV5-1 and TRBJ1-2, with D maybe TRBD1 (5 bases). Sequencing used PBMCs. This chain's CDR3 is CASSLGGDYGYTF. The CDR3 DNA follows: TGCGCCAGCAGCTTGGGGGGGGACTATGGCTACACCTTC.